The rows below give T cell receptor beta chains drawn from one sample of a study of human T cells and chemical hapten exposure. TCRdb re-called the RACE reads with MiXCR, one entry per CDR3 protein. The table shows roughly 380,000 distinct CDR3 sequences, with about 6% occurring only once. This sample comprised whole blood, obtained in connection with sensitization to the hapten diphenylcyclopropenone (DPC). The receptor set was obtained from a woman between 18 and 29 years old with alopecia areata. Some clones in this sample may be carry-over from other donors' samples. Both conserved end residues are part of each CDR3. D genes are given only for firm matches. Clone size is given for some rows only: seen once, a few or many times, or a class if the clone is expanded.

V	J	size	D	DNA	CDR3
TRBV5-1	TRBJ1-2	few	.	TGCGCCAGCAGGTTGGACTATGGCTACACCTTC	CASRLDYGYTF
TRBV12-3/TRBV12-4	TRBJ2-2	many	.	TGTGCCAGCAGTTTAGCGGTCAACGGGGAGCTGTTTTTT	CASSLAVNGELFF
TRBV12-3/TRBV12-4	TRBJ2-1	.	.	TGTGCCAGCAGTTTTGGTTTAGGACTACCCGTCTTC	CASSFGLGLPVF
TRBV6-5	TRBJ2-2	many	.	TGTGCCAGCAGTGAAATACCACAGGTTGGGACCGGGGAGCTGTTTTTT	CASSEIPQVGTGELFF
TRBV2	TRBJ2-1	.	.	TGTGCCAGCAGTGATGGGGTCGATGAGCAGTTCTTC	CASSDGVDEQFF
TRBV28	TRBJ2-7	few	.	TGTGCCAGCCGTCCCCACGGAGCCTCCTACGAGCAGTACTTC	CASRPHGASYEQYF
TRBV4-2	TRBJ1-1	many	.	TGTGCCAGCAGCCAAGCCGGAGGGAAGAACACTGAAGCTTTCTTT	CASSQAGGKNTEAFF
TRBV4-1	TRBJ1-5	many	.	TGCGCCAGCAGCCAGGTGTCTCAAATAAGCAATCAGCCCCAGCATTTT	CASSQVSQISNQPQHF
TRBV12-5	TRBJ2-3	many	.	TGTGCTAGTGGTTTGGTACGCGGGAGCACAGATACGCAGTATTTT	CASGLVRGSTDTQYF
TRBV4-3	TRBJ1-2	many	.	TGCGCCAGCAGCCGGACGACAAACAACTATGGCTACACCTTC	CASSRTTNNYGYTF
TRBV6-2/TRBV6-3	TRBJ2-3	few	.	TGTGCCTCGTCTTCGTGGTCGGCAGATACGCAGTATTTT	CASSSWSADTQYF
TRBV9	TRBJ2-2	.	TRBD2	TGTGCCAGCAGCGCACAACTTGGGACTAGCGGGGGCACCGGGGAGCTGTTTTTT	CASSAQLGTSGGTGELFF
TRBV20-1	TRBJ1-2	few	.	TGCAGTGCTCCCCACGGGTATGGCTACACCTTC	CSAPHGYGYTF
TRBV7-2	TRBJ2-3	many	TRBD2	TGTGCCAGCAGCTTTCGCAGCGGGGGTCACGAATCTAGCACAGATACGCAGTATTTT	CASSFRSGGHESSTDTQYF
TRBV27	TRBJ2-7	few	.	TGTGCCAGCAGTCCGCTGGTCACGGGATCCTACGAGCAGTACTTC	CASSPLVTGSYEQYF
TRBV2	TRBJ2-5	.	TRBD1	TGTGCCAGCAAATCGGACAGGGGCCAAGAGACCCAGTACTTC	CASKSDRGQETQYF
TRBV10-3	TRBJ1-1	many	.	TGTGCCATCAGTGAGTCGTGGGGCGAAGGCCCTGAAGCTTTCTTT	CAISESWGEGPEAFF
TRBV29-1	TRBJ2-3	.	.	TGCAGCGTTAAGATTGAGGGTCTGACAGATACGCAGTATTTT	CSVKIEGLTDTQYF
TRBV11-2	TRBJ2-6	few	.	TGTGCCAGCAGCTCGCCCCGGGCCTTCTCTGGGGCCAACGTCCTGACTTTC	CASSSPRAFSGANVLTF
TRBV29-1	TRBJ1-2	many	.	TGCAGCGTTGAAGATCTGAGGGTCGCATATGGCTACACCTTC	CSVEDLRVAYGYTF